The rows below give T cell receptor beta chains drawn from one sample of a study of CD8+ T cells in alopecia areata. The protocol was immunoSEQ multiplex PCR, while the TCRdb copy is restricted to in-frame clones and leaves out a portion. The sample yields approximately 89,000 clones, roughly 47% seen once. Sequenced material: NKG2D-high CD8+ T cells sorted from blood. These receptors were taken from a human donor with alopecia areata. CDR3s include the opening cysteine and the closing phenylalanine or tryptophan. The order of the fields is J gene, V gene, clone size, D gene, CDR3 protein, CDR3 DNA. D genes are given only for firm matches. Clone size is given for some rows only: seen once, a few or many times, or a class if the clone is expanded.

TRBJ2-5 TRBV29-1 . . CSVVLETQYF TGCAGCGTTGTGCTGGAGACCCAGTACTTC
TRBJ2-4 TRBV15 few . CATSIGDIQYF TGTGCCACCAGCATTGGGGACATTCAGTACTTC
TRBJ2-7 TRBV30 . TRBD2 CAWSPGGVPYEQYF TGTGCCTGGAGTCCGGGAGGGGTCCCCTACGAGCAGTACTTC
TRBJ2-7 TRBV4-3 . . CASSLQRAGTAYEQYF TGCGCCAGCAGCCTTCAGAGGGCGGGCACGGCCTACGAGCAGTACTTC
TRBJ2-1 TRBV29-1 . TRBD1 CSVPDRSSYNEQFF TGCAGCGTCCCGGACAGGTCTTCCTACAATGAGCAGTTCTTC
TRBJ2-3 TRBV5-6 . . CASSLAWTQYF TGTGCCAGCAGCTTGGCCTGGACGCAGTATTTT
TRBJ2-7 TRBV12-5 once TRBD1 CASGKPQGQGIYEQYF TGTGCTAGTGGAAAACCCCAAGGACAGGGGATATACGAGCAGTACTTC
TRBJ2-7 TRBV5-1 . . CASSLWGSDEQYF TGCGCCAGCAGCTTGTGGGGATCTGACGAGCAGTACTTC
TRBJ2-1 TRBV9 . TRBD2 CASSVGTSGTYNEQFF TGTGCCAGCAGCGTAGGTACTAGCGGGACCTACAATGAGCAGTTCTTC
TRBJ2-3 TRBV2 . TRBD2 CASSEIGTRDTDTQYF TGTGCCAGCAGTGAAATTGGGACTAGAGACACAGATACGCAGTATTTT
TRBJ1-1 TRBV29-1 . TRBD1 CSVLTGGTEAFF TGCAGCGTTCTCACAGGGGGCACTGAAGCTTTCTTT
TRBJ2-2 TRBV4-3 few TRBD2 CASSRGTSMNTGELFF TGCGCCAGCAGCCGGGGGACTAGTATGAACACCGGGGAGCTGTTTTTT
TRBJ2-5 TRBV29-1 few . CSVGGREASKEGTQYF TGCAGCGTTGGAGGCAGGGAGGCGTCCAAAGAAGGGACCCAGTACTTC
TRBJ2-3 TRBV27 . . CASSLSASGTPTDTQYF TGTGCCAGCAGTTTATCGGCTTCAGGGACACCCACAGATACGCAGTATTTT
TRBJ2-1 TRBV27 . . CASRGPNNEQFF TGTGCCAGCAGAGGGCCAAACAATGAGCAGTTCTTC
TRBJ2-6 TRBV7-9 few . CASRGSWAGAGANVLTF TGTGCCAGCAGAGGGAGCTGGGCAGGTGCTGGGGCCAACGTCCTGACTTTC
TRBJ2-1 TRBV10-2 . . CASGDSAYNEQFF TGCGCCAGCGGGGACTCCGCCTACAATGAGCAGTTCTTC
TRBJ2-7 TRBV13 . TRBD1 CASSLSDRVHDEQYF TGTGCCAGCAGCTTATCCGACAGGGTTCACGACGAGCAGTACTTC
TRBJ1-2 TRBV9 few . CASSVDDSDVYGYTF TGTGCCAGCAGCGTAGACGACAGCGATGTCTATGGCTACACCTTC
TRBJ2-1 TRBV27 few . CASSLYNEQFF TGTGCCAGCAGTCTCTACAATGAGCAGTTCTTC
TRBJ2-7 TRBV19 few . CASSSGVSYEQYF TGTGCCAGTAGTAGTGGGGTCTCCTACGAGCAGTACTTC
TRBJ2-7 TRBV2 few . CASRPDTTPSYEQYF TGTGCCAGCAGACCCGACACCACCCCATCCTACGAGCAGTACTTC
TRBJ1-1 TRBV29-1 few TRBD1 CSVEDPATGKGVAGTEAFF TGCAGCGTTGAAGATCCCGCGACAGGGAAAGGGGTAGCGGGCACTGAAGCTTTCTTT
TRBJ2-2 TRBV14 . . CASSQVVPGELFF TGTGCCAGCAGCCAAGTGGTTCCCGGGGAGCTGTTTTTT
TRBJ2-1 TRBV29-1 . . CSVVISVRADEQFF TGCAGCGTTGTGATAAGTGTGAGGGCCGATGAGCAGTTCTTC
TRBJ1-1 TRBV5-1 . TRBD1 CASSSGDRGSNTEAFF TGCGCCAGCAGCTCGGGGGACAGGGGATCTAACACTGAAGCTTTCTTT
TRBJ2-7 TRBV14 few . CASSQGSSSSYEQYF TGTGCCAGCAGCCAAGGGTCATCAAGCAGCTACGAGCAGTACTTC
TRBJ1-5 TRBV19 few . CASSIRDPEPQHF TGTGCCAGTAGTATCCGAGACCCAGAGCCCCAGCATTTT
TRBJ2-7 TRBV9 . TRBD1 CASSVGQGAYEQYF TGTGCCAGCAGCGTCGGACAGGGTGCCTACGAGCAGTACTTC
TRBJ1-2 TRBV27 . . CASSFGYGDGYTF TGTGCCAGCAGTTTTGGGTATGGAGATGGCTACACCTTC
TRBJ2-7 TRBV29-1 few . CSVEEQVGGGRFSSYEQYF TGCAGCGTTGAAGAACAGGTCGGAGGGGGGAGATTTAGCTCCTACGAGCAGTACTTC
TRBJ1-1 TRBV4-1 . TRBD1 CASSRDSSEAFF TGCGCCAGCAGCCGGGACAGTTCTGAAGCTTTCTTT
TRBJ2-1 TRBV2 . TRBD2 CASITGGDEQFF TGTGCCAGCATCACGGGGGGGGACGAGCAGTTCTTC
TRBJ1-4 TRBV4-1 . . CASSPEERISANEKLFF TGCGCCAGCAGCCCAGAGGAGCGGATATCGGCTAATGAAAAACTGTTTTTT
TRBJ1-2 TRBV29-1 few . CSETQGLGGYTF TGCAGCGAAACCCAGGGGTTAGGTGGCTACACCTTC
TRBJ2-1 TRBV4-3 few TRBD2 CASSRDGTSGTDEQFF TGCGCCAGCAGCCGGGATGGGACTAGCGGGACAGATGAGCAGTTCTTC
TRBJ1-2 TRBV28 . . CASSPEAFYYGYTF TGTGCCAGCAGTCCAGAAGCGTTTTACTATGGCTACACCTTC
TRBJ2-1 TRBV10-3 . . CATESNNEQFF TGTGCCACGGAGAGCAACAATGAGCAGTTCTTC
TRBJ2-2 TRBV30 . TRBD1 CAGQGATGELFF TGTGCCGGACAGGGGGCCACCGGGGAGCTGTTTTTT
TRBJ2-7 TRBV7-9 . . CASSLEDYEQYF TGTGCCAGCAGCTTGGAGGACTACGAGCAGTACTTC